Described below is a single TCR beta chain sequence and its context. Its target is not known. The sample originates from a study of T cells after yellow fever vaccination. Study results and limitations: Though weaker, the secondary response peaked faster, on day 5 versus 15.

TCRdb reprocessed the 5' RACE reads with MiXCR, giving one entry per CDR3 protein. This sample has nearly 550,000 distinct CDR3 sequences, with 15% to 20% found just once. CDR3 length: 18 residues. Germline V gene data show CDR1 as LGHNA and CDR2 as YSLEER. V was cut by 1 base and J by 0 bases, with 16 bases left in between. Sequences were derived from PBMCs, sampled 15 days after the yellow fever booster vaccination. This chain uses TRBV4-3 with TRBJ2-4; no clear D. The clonotype comes from a man younger than 40 who received the YFV17D yellow fever vaccine. This chain's CDR3 is CASSQVLGGSLAKNIQYF. The CDR3, as DNA: TGCGCCAGCAGCCAAGTTTTGGGCGGATCACTAGCCAAAAACATTCAGTACTTC.